Presented here are 14 T cell receptor beta chains from one specimen sequenced in a study of cytomegalovirus exposure and HLA in healthy donors. The PCR ran on 60 Vbeta and 13 Jbeta primers. Some clones are missing from TCRdb's copy, which holds only in-frame ones; the method was immunoSEQ multiplex PCR. The table shows 150,000 to 200,000 clones, with almost 80% occurring only once. Material: PBMCs. Source of these receptors: a woman between 50 and 59 years old in good health and CMV-seropositive.

The chain links TRBV5-4 to TRBJ2-7, with TRBD1 matching 11 bases. V lost 9 bases to trimming and J lost 2 bases; unmatched junction nucleotides: 10. The germline V gene encodes CDR1 SGHNT and CDR2 YYREEE (reference sequence). The CDR3 totals 15 residues. The CDR3 region is CAIFTPGQGAYEQYF. CDR3 bases: TGTGCCATCTTCACGCCGGGACAGGGGGCCTACGAGCAGTACTTC. Full variable domain (missing parts from reference TRBV5-4 and TRBJ2-7): ETGVTQSPTHLIKTRGQQVTLRCSSQSGHNTVSWYQQALGQGPQFIFQYYREEENGRGNFPPRFSGLQFPNYSSELNVNALELDDSALYLCAIFTPGQGAYEQYFGPGTRLTVT.

The V and J genes are TRBV7-2 and TRBJ1-6, with 11 bases lining up with TRBD1. This CDR3 region has 17 residues. V was pared by 2 bases and J by 10 bases, with 10 bases of the junction left unmatched. CDR1 and CDR2 (germline): SGHTA, FQGNSA. The CDR3 DNA reads TGTGCCAGCAGCTTAAAGGCAACGGGACAGGGGGGATCACCCCTCCACTTT. Its translation: CASSLKATGQGGSPLHF.

This sequence joins TRBV7-2 and TRBJ2-7; tentatively, D is TRBD2 (5 bases). The CDR3 contains 14 residues. Per the germline V gene, CDR1 is SGHTA and CDR2 is FQGNSA. Deletions cut 1 base from V and 0 bases from J, with 7 bases between. The CDR3 region is CASSLERSSYEQYF. CDR3 nucleotides: TGTGCCAGCAGCTTAGAGCGGAGCTCCTACGAGCAGTACTTC.

The rearrangement uses TRBV2 and TRBJ1-1; D gene unclear. The CDR3 is 14 residues long. The germline V gene has CDR1 SNHLY and CDR2 FYNNEI. V gave up 6 bases and J gave up 5 bases, with 16 bases separating them. The CDR3 reads CASSAEADRTEAFF. DNA for the CDR3: TGTGCCAGCAGCGCCGAGGCAGATAGAACTGAAGCTTTCTTT.

The chain combines TRBV6-6 with TRBJ2-2, with 8 bases identical to TRBD1. The V gene's germline CDR1 is MNHNY and CDR2 SVGAGI (reference sequence). The V and J ends lost 6 bases and 5 bases, in that order; junction bases with no gene match: 11. CDR3 length: 16 residues. The CDR3 here is CASRQTTGGWTGELFF. The CDR3 DNA reads as TGTGCCAGCAGACAAACAACAGGGGGGTGGACCGGGGAGCTGTTTTTT.

This chain uses TRBV6-1 with TRBJ2-7; 7 positions match TRBD1. Germline CDR1 is MNHNS and CDR2 is SASEGT. V lost 6 bases, J lost 0 bases, and 8 bases stayed unmatched. The CDR3 contains 15 residues. CDR3 protein: CASRLTGTVSYEQYF. In nucleotides, the CDR3 is TGTGCCAGCAGATTGACCGGGACAGTCTCCTACGAGCAGTACTTC.

The rearrangement links TRBV6-1 to TRBJ2-5, with a tentative D call TRBD2 (7 bases). CDR3 size: 15 residues. Germline V gene sequence: CDR1 MNHNS, CDR2 SASEGT. Deletions cut 5 bases from V and 4 bases from J, with 17 bases between. As DNA, the CDR3 is TGTGCCAGCAGTCCAATGGAGGGGGGGCGAGAGACCCAGTACTTC. It codes for CASSPMEGGRETQYF.

The rearrangement joins TRBV30 to TRBJ1-2, with 7 bases matching TRBD1. Germline V CDR1 and CDR2: GTSNPN, SVGIG (reference sequence). J gave up 6 bases and V 0 bases, and 4 bases lay outside the gene matches. The CDR3 is 13 amino acids. In DNA form, the CDR3 reads TGTGCCTGGAGTGTACAGGGGCTGAATGGCTACACCTTC. This sequence encodes CAWSVQGLNGYTF.

The V and J genes are TRBV5-6 and TRBJ2-3; 13 nucleotides align to TRBD2. Germline trimming cut 6 bases from V and 0 bases from J; bases unmatched to any gene: 7. Germline V gene data show CDR1 as SGHDT and CDR2 as YYEEEE. The CDR3 extends over 17 amino acids. As DNA, the CDR3 is TGTGCCAGCACCCGGGGACTAGCGGGATCTAGCACAGATACGCAGTATTTT. It encodes CASTRGLAGSSTDTQYF.

The chain recombines TRBV5-5 with TRBJ2-6; D gene unclear. Germline CDR1 SGHKS, CDR2 YYEKEE (reference sequence). This CDR3 has 13 amino acids. V lost 7 bases and J 0 bases, leaving 5 bases between the germline ends. In nucleotides, the CDR3 is TGTGCCAGCTTCCTCTCTGGGGCCAACGTCCTGACTTTC. As protein: CASFLSGANVLTF.

V usage is TRBV5-6 and J usage is TRBJ2-7; D uncertain. Trimming stripped 0 bases from V and 3 bases from J, with 13 bases between. Germline CDR1 and CDR2: SGHDT and YYEEEE. The CDR3 extends over 15 amino acids. The CDR3 region is CASSLADGLGYEQYF. CDR3 in DNA: TGTGCCAGCAGCTTGGCCGATGGGCTGGGCTACGAGCAGTACTTC. Supplemented by reference TRBV5-6 and TRBJ2-7, the full variable domain reads DAGVTQSPTHLIKTRGQQVTLRCSPKSGHDTVSWYQQALGQGPQFIFQYYEEEERQRGNFPDRFSGHQFPNYSSELNVNALLLGDSALYLCASSLADGLGYEQYFGPGTRLTVT.

The rearrangement links TRBV9 to TRBJ2-5, with 14 bases identical to TRBD2. With 4 bases clipped from V and 6 bases from J, the junction kept 8 bases outside the gene matches. The CDR3 loop spans 16 amino acids. The germline gives CDR1 SGDLS, CDR2 YYNGEE. CDR3 bases: TGTGCCAGCAGCCGGGCCGGGACTAGCGGGAGTAAGACCCAGTACTTC. It codes for CASSRAGTSGSKTQYF.

The chain combines TRBV5-6 with TRBJ1-2, with 9 bases aligning to TRBD1. CDR1 SGHDT and CDR2 YYEEEE come from the germline V gene. V trimming: 4 bases; J trimming: 4 bases; junction bases outside the gene matches: 5. This CDR3 spans 14 amino acids. Here the CDR3 DNA reads TGTGCCAGCAGCCGGGACAGGGTGGGCTATGGCTACACCTTC. It encodes CASSRDRVGYGYTF. The full variable domain, completed using reference TRBV5-6 and TRBJ1-2, is DAGVTQSPTHLIKTRGQQVTLRCSPKSGHDTVSWYQQALGQGPQFIFQYYEEEERQRGNFPDRFSGHQFPNYSSELNVNALLLGDSALYLCASSRDRVGYGYTFGSGTRLTVV.

The CDR3 loop reads CASSSPPAREYF. The CDR3 region has the DNA TGTGCCAGCAGCTCCCCACCCGCCAGGGAGTATTTT. This sequence joins TRBV7-2 and TRBJ2-3; perhaps TRBD1 as D (5 bases). The V and J ends lost 4 bases and 13 bases respectively, with 15 bases between them. The CDR3 is 12 amino acids. From germline, CDR1 is SGHTA and CDR2 FQGNSA.